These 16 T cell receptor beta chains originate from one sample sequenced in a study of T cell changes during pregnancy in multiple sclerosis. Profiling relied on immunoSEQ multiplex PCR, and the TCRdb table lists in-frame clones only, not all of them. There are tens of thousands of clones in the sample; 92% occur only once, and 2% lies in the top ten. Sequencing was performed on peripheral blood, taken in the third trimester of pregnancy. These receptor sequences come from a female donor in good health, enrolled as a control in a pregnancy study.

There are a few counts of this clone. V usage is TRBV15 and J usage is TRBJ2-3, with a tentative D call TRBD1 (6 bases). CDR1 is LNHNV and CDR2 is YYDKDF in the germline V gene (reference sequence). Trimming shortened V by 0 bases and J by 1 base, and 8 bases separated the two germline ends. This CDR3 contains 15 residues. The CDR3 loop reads CATSRDYRGTDTQYF. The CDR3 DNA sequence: TGTGCCACCAGCAGAGATTACAGGGGCACAGATACGCAGTATTTT.

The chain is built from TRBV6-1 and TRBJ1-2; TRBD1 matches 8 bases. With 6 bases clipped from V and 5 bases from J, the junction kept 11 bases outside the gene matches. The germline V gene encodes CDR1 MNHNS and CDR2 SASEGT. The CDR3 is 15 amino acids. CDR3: CASSAPTGVGYGYTF. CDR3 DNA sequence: TGTGCCAGCAGCGCCCCGACAGGGGTGGGATATGGCTACACCTTC.

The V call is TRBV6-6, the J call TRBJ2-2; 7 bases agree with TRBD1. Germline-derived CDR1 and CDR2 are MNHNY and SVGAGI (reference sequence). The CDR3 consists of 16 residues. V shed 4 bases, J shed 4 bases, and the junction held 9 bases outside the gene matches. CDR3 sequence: CASSSAPGQSTGELFF. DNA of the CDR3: TGTGCCAGCAGTTCCGCGCCGGGACAGAGCACCGGGGAGCTGTTTTTT.

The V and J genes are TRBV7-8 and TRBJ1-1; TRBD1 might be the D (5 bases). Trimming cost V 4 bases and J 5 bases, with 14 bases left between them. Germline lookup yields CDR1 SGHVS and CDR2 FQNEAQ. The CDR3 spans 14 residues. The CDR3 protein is CASSSQVEKTEAFF. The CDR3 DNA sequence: TGTGCCAGCAGCTCACAGGTAGAGAAGACTGAAGCTTTCTTT.

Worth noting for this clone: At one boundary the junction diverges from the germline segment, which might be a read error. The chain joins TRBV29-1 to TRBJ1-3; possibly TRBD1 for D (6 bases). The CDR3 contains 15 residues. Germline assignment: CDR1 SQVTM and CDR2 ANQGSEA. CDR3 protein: CSVARGAGPGNTIYF. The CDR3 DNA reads TGCAGCGTCGCACGGGGGGCTGGGCCTGGGAACACCATATATTTT.

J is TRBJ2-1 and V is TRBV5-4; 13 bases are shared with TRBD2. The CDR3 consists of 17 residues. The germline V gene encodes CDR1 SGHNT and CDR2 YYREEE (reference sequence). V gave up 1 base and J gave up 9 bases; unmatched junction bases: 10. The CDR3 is CASSLSVSTSGGFEQFF. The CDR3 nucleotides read TGTGCCAGCAGCTTGAGCGTATCGACTAGCGGGGGGTTTGAGCAGTTCTTC.

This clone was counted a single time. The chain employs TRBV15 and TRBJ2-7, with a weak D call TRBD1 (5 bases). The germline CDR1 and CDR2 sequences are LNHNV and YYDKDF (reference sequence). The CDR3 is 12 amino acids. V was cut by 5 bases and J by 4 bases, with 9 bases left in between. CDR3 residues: CATSPDSYEQYF. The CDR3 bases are TGTGCCACCAGCCCTGACAGTTACGAGCAGTACTTC.

As DNA, the CDR3 is TGTGCCAGCGGGGGGGATAGCAATCAGCCCCAGCATTTT. It codes for CASGGDSNQPQHF. The genes are TRBV9 and TRBJ1-5; a possible D gene is TRBD1 (5 bases). CDR3 size: 13 residues. Germline V gene lookup returns CDR1 SGDLS and CDR2 YYNGEE. Trimming cost V 7 bases and J 0 bases, with 8 bases left between them.

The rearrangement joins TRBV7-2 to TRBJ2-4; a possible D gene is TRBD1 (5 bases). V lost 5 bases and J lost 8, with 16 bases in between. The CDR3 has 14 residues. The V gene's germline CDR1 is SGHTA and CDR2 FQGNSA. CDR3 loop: CASSQSTAGYIQYF. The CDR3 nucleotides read TGTGCCAGCAGCCAGTCAACGGCAGGGTACATTCAGTACTTC.

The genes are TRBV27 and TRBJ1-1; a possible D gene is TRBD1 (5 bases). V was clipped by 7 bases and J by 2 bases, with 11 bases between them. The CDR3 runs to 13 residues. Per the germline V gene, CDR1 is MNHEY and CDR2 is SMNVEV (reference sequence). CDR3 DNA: TGTGCCAGCAAACGGGGGGGAAACACTGAAGCTTTCTTT. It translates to CASKRGGNTEAFF.

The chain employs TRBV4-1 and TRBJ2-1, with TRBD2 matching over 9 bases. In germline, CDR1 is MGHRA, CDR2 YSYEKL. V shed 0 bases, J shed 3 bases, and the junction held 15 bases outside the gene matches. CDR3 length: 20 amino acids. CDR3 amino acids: CASSQDGVVRREGYYNEQFF. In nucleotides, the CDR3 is TGCGCCAGCAGCCAAGATGGGGTTGTTCGGCGGGAGGGCTACTACAATGAGCAGTTCTTC.

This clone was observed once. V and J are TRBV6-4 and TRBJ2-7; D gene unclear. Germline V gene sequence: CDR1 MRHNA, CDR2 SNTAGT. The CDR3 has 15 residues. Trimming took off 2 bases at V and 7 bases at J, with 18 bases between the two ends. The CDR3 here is CASSDGRINFREQYF. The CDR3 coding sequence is TGTGCCAGCAGTGACGGCAGGATCAATTTTCGGGAGCAGTACTTC.

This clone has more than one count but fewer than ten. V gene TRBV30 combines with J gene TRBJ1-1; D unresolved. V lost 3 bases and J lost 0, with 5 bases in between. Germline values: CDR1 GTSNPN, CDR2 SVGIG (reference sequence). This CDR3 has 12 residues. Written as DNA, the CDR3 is TGTGCCTGGAGCCCTATGAACACTGAAGCTTTCTTT. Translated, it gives CAWSPMNTEAFF.

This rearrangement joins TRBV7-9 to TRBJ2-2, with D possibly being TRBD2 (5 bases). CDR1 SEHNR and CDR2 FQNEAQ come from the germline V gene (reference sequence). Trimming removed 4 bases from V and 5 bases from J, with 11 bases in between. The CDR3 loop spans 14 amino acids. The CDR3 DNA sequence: TGTGCCAGCAGCTCCTGGACTGAGACCGGGGAGCTGTTTTTT. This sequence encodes CASSSWTETGELFF.

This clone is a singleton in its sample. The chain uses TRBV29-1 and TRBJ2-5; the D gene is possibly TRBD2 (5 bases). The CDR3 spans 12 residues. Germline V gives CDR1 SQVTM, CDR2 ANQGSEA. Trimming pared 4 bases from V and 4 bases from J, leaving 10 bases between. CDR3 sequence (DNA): TGCAGCGTTGCCGGGGTTCGAGAGACCCAGTACTTC. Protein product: CSVAGVRETQYF.

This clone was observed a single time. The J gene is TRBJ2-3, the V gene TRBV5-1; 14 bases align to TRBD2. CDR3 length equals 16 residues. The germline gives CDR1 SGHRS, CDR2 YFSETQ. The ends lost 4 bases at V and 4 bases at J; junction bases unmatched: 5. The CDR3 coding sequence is TGCGCCAGCAGCCCGGGACTAGCGGGAGCTGCAGATACGCAGTATTTT. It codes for CASSPGLAGAADTQYF.